Presented here are 29 T cell receptor beta chains from one specimen sequenced in a study of regulatory T cells in long-lasting Graves disease. Sequencing libraries for TCR beta were prepared with iRepertoire HTBI primers and Arm-PCR of CDR3 regions. MiXCR, applied by TCRdb to the multiplex PCR reads, yields one record per CDR3 protein. The top ten hold approximately 20% of the sample, which has a few hundred thousand distinct CDR3 sequences, approximately 16% seen once. Time point reported: newly diagnosed GD, antithyroid drugs for less than 3 months. Construction of the TCR library relied on RNA isolated from PBMCs. This material consisted of peripheral blood mononuclear cells (PBMCs), taken at new diagnosis, from a patient treated with antithyroid drugs. These receptors came from a female donor with Graves disease.

This clonotype was recorded many times. The V and J genes are TRBV19 and TRBJ2-1; D is uncertain. CDR1 LNHDA and CDR2 SQIVND come from the germline V gene (reference sequence). V lost 3 bases and J 6 bases, leaving 9 bases between the germline ends. The CDR3 consists of 13 residues. CDR3: CASSIFGRNEQFF. DNA of the CDR3: TGTGCCAGTAGTATTTTCGGCCGCAATGAGCAGTTCTTC.

This clonotype has ten or more counts. The CDR3 region has the DNA TGCGCCAGCAGCCAAGATCAGTCTGGGGCGGGGTACGAGCAGTACTTC. Amino acid sequence: CASSQDQSGAGYEQYF. V and J are TRBV4-1 and TRBJ2-7; D perhaps matches TRBD2 (6 bases). Germline-derived CDR1 and CDR2 are MGHRA and YSYEKL. Trimming pared 0 bases from V and 4 bases from J, leaving 16 bases between. The CDR3 is 16 amino acids.

This clonotype was counted many times. The chain has TRBV3-1 and TRBJ1-1, with 8 bases fitting TRBD1. V dropped 7 bases and J dropped 4; count of bases not matched to a gene: 5. CDR3 length: 13 amino acids. Germline CDR1 is LGHDT and CDR2 is YNNKEL (reference sequence). This CDR3 is CASTYTGGTEAFF. CDR3 bases: TGTGCCAGCACCTACACAGGGGGCACTGAAGCTTTCTTT.

This clonotype occurred a few times. The chain combines TRBV25-1 with TRBJ2-1; TRBD2 matches at 12 bases. The V segment lost 3 bases and the J segment 9 bases; nucleotides outside the gene matches: 9. Germline values: CDR1 MGHDK, CDR2 SYGVNS. CDR3 size: 16 residues. Written as DNA, the CDR3 is TGTGCCAGCAGTGACCTGACTAGCGGGGGTTTGAGTGAGCAGTTCTTC. The encoded protein is CASSDLTSGGLSEQFF.

This clonotype showed up just a few times. The chain is built from TRBV10-1 and TRBJ2-2; a possible D gene is TRBD2 (6 bases). Trimming shortened V by 6 bases and J by 4 bases, and 12 bases separated the two germline ends. The CDR3 runs to 14 residues. CDR1 is WNHNN, CDR2 SYGVQD, per germline (reference sequence). This chain's CDR3 is CASSDGGTTGELFF. The CDR3 DNA reads as TGCGCCAGCAGCGATGGGGGGACCACCGGGGAGCTGTTTTTT.

The V call is TRBV5-1, the J call TRBJ2-3, with D unresolved. This CDR3 region has 12 residues. Germline values: CDR1 SGHRS, CDR2 YFSETQ. Trimming pared 0 bases from V and 7 bases from J, leaving 6 bases between. The CDR3 coding sequence is TGCGCCAGCAGCTTGGCTGAAAATACGCAGTATTTT. Amino acids: CASSLAENTQYF. Drawing the rest from reference TRBV5-1 and TRBJ2-3, the complete variable domain is KAGVTQTPRYLIKTRGQQVTLSCSPISGHRSVSWYQQTPGQGLQFLFEYFSETQRNKGNFPGRFSGRQFSNSRSEMNVSTLELGDSALYLCASSLAENTQYFGPGTRLTVL.

This clonotype was detected many times. The V gene is TRBV24-1, the J gene TRBJ2-1; 11 bases fit TRBD2. Germline-derived CDR1 and CDR2 are KGHDR and SFDVKD. The trim removed 2 bases at V and 5 bases at J, leaving 4 bases unmatched. The CDR3 spans 16 residues. The CDR3 DNA reads as TGTGCCACCAGTGATTCAACTAGCGGGAGAGACAATGAGCAGTTCTTC. It specifies CATSDSTSGRDNEQFF.

There are a few counts of this clonotype. This clone may be a read error of a much larger clone one base away. The genes are TRBV7-2 and TRBJ1-4, with D maybe TRBD1 (5 bases). Germline loops: CDR1 SGHTA, CDR2 FQGNSA. V dropped 3 bases and J dropped 6 bases, with 17 bases sitting between them. The CDR3 spans 16 residues. CDR3 coding DNA: TGTGCCAGCAGCTTCGGTAGGTGGGGGTCGGATGAAAAACTGTTTTTT. It encodes CASSFGRWGSDEKLFF.

In its sample, this clonotype was seen many times. The chain is built from TRBV11-2 and TRBJ2-7, with 13 bases matching TRBD2. The CDR3 extends over 14 amino acids. The germline V gene encodes CDR1 SGHAT and CDR2 FQNNGV. V lost 0 bases to trimming and J lost 9 bases; unmatched junction nucleotides: 2. The CDR3 DNA is TGTGCCAGCAGCTTAGATACTAGCGGGAGGGGGCAGTACTTC. It translates to CASSLDTSGRGQYF.

This rearrangement joins TRBV2 to TRBJ2-3; maybe TRBD1 (5 bases). The V end was cut by 3 bases, the J end by 0 bases, with 13 bases between. The CDR3 consists of 16 residues. CDR1 and CDR2 from the germline V gene are SNHLY and FYNNEI. Written as DNA, the CDR3 is TGTGCCAGCAGTGATGTTGGGGCCACTAGCACAGATACGCAGTATTTT. It yields the protein CASSDVGATSTDTQYF.

This clonotype was picked up many times. The chain links TRBV12-3 or TRBV12-4 to TRBJ2-1; 11 bases fit TRBD1. The CDR3 sequence is 13 residues long. Unmatched junction bases numbered 5, after V lost 7 bases and J lost 9 bases. This CDR3 reads CASNRDRGVEQFF. CDR3 nucleotides: TGTGCCAGCAACCGGGACAGGGGGGTTGAGCAGTTCTTC.

This clonotype was detected many times. V and J are TRBV7-2 and TRBJ2-1; TRBD1 matches 7 bases. CDR1 is SGHTA, CDR2 FQGNSA, per germline. The CDR3 contains 17 residues. V lost 5 bases and J lost 7; bases outside the gene matches: 17. CDR3 coding DNA: TGTGCCAGCAGCCGAAACGGGGACAGTGTTTTAGGAAATGAGCAGTTCTTC. Encoded protein: CASSRNGDSVLGNEQFF. Variable domain in full (rest from reference TRBV7-2 and TRBJ2-1): GAGVSQSPSNKVTEKGKDVELRCDPISGHTALYWYRQSLGQGLEFLIYFQGNSAPDKSGLPSDRFSAERTGGSVSTLTIQRTQQEDSAVYLCASSRNGDSVLGNEQFFGPGTRLTVL.

Details on this clonotype: Since a far larger clone is one base different, this is likely a read error. The chain uses TRBV4-2 and TRBJ2-1; 9 positions match TRBD2. Germline CDR1 reads LGHNA; CDR2 reads YNFKEQ. The length of the CDR3 is 16 residues. Trimming cost V 4 bases and J 13 bases; bases outside gene matches: 17. The CDR3 here is CASSPTTSGSEETQFF. Here the CDR3 DNA reads TGTGCCAGCAGCCCAACGACTAGCGGCAGTGAGGAGACCCAGTTCTTC.

This clonotype has ten or more counts. V gene TRBV28 combines with J gene TRBJ2-1; no clear D. CDR3 length: 14 residues. Germline CDR1 is MDHEN and CDR2 is SYDVKM. V was trimmed by 5 bases and J by 8 bases, leaving 16 bases between them. The CDR3 nucleotides are TGTGCCAGCAGTACGGACCAAATGCTACATGAGCAGTTCTTC. Translating gives CASSTDQMLHEQFF. The full variable domain, rest sourced from reference TRBV28 and TRBJ2-1, is DVKVTQSSRYLVKRTGEKVFLECVQDMDHENMFWYRQDPGLGLRLIYFSYDVKMKEKGDIPEGYSVSREKKERFSLILESASTNQTSMYLCASSTDQMLHEQFFGPGTRLTVL.

This clonotype was picked up many times. The genes are TRBV9 and TRBJ2-2, with D perhaps TRBD2 (6 bases). This CDR3 comprises 15 residues. Germline assignment: CDR1 SGDLS and CDR2 YYNGEE. V lost 4 bases to trimming and J lost 0 bases, with 10 bases between them. CDR3 in DNA: TGTGCCAGCAGCCCCTGGACTACGAACACCGGGGAGCTGTTTTTT. As protein: CASSPWTTNTGELFF.

Many counts were recorded for this clonotype. The J gene is TRBJ2-7, the V gene TRBV10-3, with 7 bases lining up with TRBD2. CDR3 length: 13 residues. V gave up 9 bases and J gave up 3 bases; unmatched junction bases: 8. Looked up from germline, CDR1 is ENHRY and CDR2 is SYGVKD. The CDR3 here is CAISSGVNYEQYF. The CDR3 DNA reads TGTGCCATTTCGAGCGGGGTAAACTACGAGCAGTACTTC.

This clonotype was seen many times. CDR3: CASSPGSGGTTDEQYF. CDR3 nucleotide sequence: TGTGCCAGCAGTCCCGGATCGGGCGGCACCACTGATGAGCAGTACTTC. The rearrangement uses TRBV7-2 and TRBJ2-7; D gene ambiguous. Germline CDR1 is SGHTA and CDR2 is FQGNSA. V was clipped by 6 bases and J by 7 bases, with 25 bases between them. CDR3 length: 16 residues.

In this sample, this clonotype turned up many times. The V gene is TRBV27, the J gene TRBJ2-7, with D possibly called TRBD1 or TRBD2 (5 bases each). Germline V gene sequence: CDR1 MNHEY, CDR2 SMNVEV (reference sequence). Trimming took off 4 bases at V and 3 bases at J, with 16 bases between the two ends. The CDR3 spans 15 residues. CDR3 loop: CASSSRQRGGYEQYF. For the CDR3, the DNA is TGTGCCAGCAGTTCCCGACAGAGGGGCGGCTACGAGCAGTACTTC.

This clonotype was observed at least ten times. The gene calls are TRBV12-3 or TRBV12-4 and TRBJ2-3; TRBD1 matches at 8 bases. V lost 8 bases, J lost 0 bases, and 1 base stayed unmatched. This CDR3 contains 13 residues. The CDR3 DNA is TGTGCCAGCCGGGACAGGAGCACAGATACGCAGTATTTT. Protein: CASRDRSTDTQYF.

The CDR3 spells CASSLREGGAETQYF. The CDR3 DNA follows: TGTGCCAGCAGCTTGCGGGAGGGCGGGGCCGAGACCCAGTACTTC. V and J are TRBV7-2 and TRBJ2-5; TRBD2 matches 9 bases. V dropped 3 bases and J dropped 5; count of bases not matched to a gene: 7. The CDR3 length is 15 residues. Germline V lookup: CDR1 SGHTA, CDR2 FQGNSA. The full variable domain, rest sourced from reference TRBV7-2 and TRBJ2-5, is GAGVSQSPSNKVTEKGKDVELRCDPISGHTALYWYRQSLGQGLEFLIYFQGNSAPDKSGLPSDRFSAERTGGSVSTLTIQRTQQEDSAVYLCASSLREGGAETQYFGPGTRLLVL.

This clonotype was counted many times. CDR3 residues: CAISEPRGDTQYF. The CDR3 DNA reads TGTGCCATCAGTGAGCCGCGCGGGGATACGCAGTATTTT. The chain couples TRBV10-3 to TRBJ2-3; maybe TRBD2 (5 bases). Trimming left V 2 bases short and J 6 bases short, with 9 bases between. Germline V gene data show CDR1 as ENHRY and CDR2 as SYGVKD. CDR3 length: 13 amino acids.

This clonotype showed up just once. J is TRBJ2-1 and V is TRBV11-2; 10 bases align to TRBD2. CDR1 and CDR2 (germline): SGHAT, FQNNGV. This CDR3 region has 16 residues. V was pared by 2 bases and J by 3 bases, with 4 bases of the junction left unmatched. The CDR3, as DNA: TGTGCCAGCAGCTTACTACGGACTAGCGGCTACAATGAGCAGTTCTTC. It encodes CASSLLRTSGYNEQFF.

This clonotype came up a few times. The chain combines TRBV3-1 with TRBJ2-3; 9 bases line up with TRBD2. CDR3 size: 17 residues. Losses at the gene ends were 0 bases for V and 1 base for J; bases not matched to a gene: 5. Germline assignment: CDR1 LGHDT and CDR2 YNNKEL (reference sequence). DNA of the CDR3: TGTGCCAGCAGCCAAGATCTAGCGGGAAGGGGCACAGATACGCAGTATTTT. Encoded protein: CASSQDLAGRGTDTQYF.

This clonotype was seen at least ten times. This chain joins TRBV12-3 or TRBV12-4 and TRBJ2-1; D gene uncertain. The CDR3 totals 15 residues. The V gene lost 0 bases and the J gene lost 5 bases, with 11 bases spanning the gap. CDR3 DNA: TGTGCCAGCAGTTTAGCGGGCCCTCAGGACAATGAGCAGTTCTTC. Protein product: CASSLAGPQDNEQFF.

At least ten counts were recorded for this clonotype. The chain couples TRBV6-2 or TRBV6-3 to TRBJ1-2; 9 nucleotides line up with TRBD1. V gave up 7 bases and J gave up 8 bases; unmatched junction bases: 8. The germline V gene has CDR1 MNHEY and CDR2 SVGEGT. The CDR3 spans 13 residues. The CDR3 reads CASKGQGRKGYTF. CDR3 in DNA: TGTGCCAGCAAAGGACAGGGGAGGAAGGGCTACACCTTC.

This clonotype was observed many times. The chain uses TRBV28 and TRBJ2-7, with 10 bases identical to TRBD2. The CDR3 is made up of 18 amino acids. Germline lookup yields CDR1 MDHEN and CDR2 SYDVKM. The J segment lost 0 bases and the V segment lost 1 base, leaving 9 bases of the junction unmatched. CDR3 sequence (DNA): TGTGCCAGCAGTTTATCCCCCCTCCTAGCGGGGGACTCCTACGAGCAGTACTTC. Residues: CASSLSPLLAGDSYEQYF.

This sequence joins TRBV6-5 and TRBJ2-2; TRBD1 is a possible D gene (5 bases). Trimming left V 0 bases short and J 1 base short, with 15 bases between. In germline, CDR1 is MNHEY, CDR2 SVGAGI. The CDR3 covers 18 residues. CDR3 sequence: CASSYSSWVQGNTGELFF. The CDR3 DNA reads TGTGCCAGCAGTTACTCGTCTTGGGTCCAGGGGAACACCGGGGAGCTGTTTTTT.

The chain uses TRBV19 and TRBJ2-3; TRBD2 matches at 13 bases. Unmatched junction bases numbered 16, after V lost 5 bases and J lost 2 bases. CDR1 is LNHDA, CDR2 SQIVND, per germline (reference sequence). This CDR3 comprises 20 residues. The CDR3 sequence: CASSSPGLAGREEDTDTQYF. The CDR3 DNA is TGTGCCAGTAGTTCCCCGGGACTAGCGGGGAGGGAAGAGGACACAGATACGCAGTATTTT. Full variable domain (outside the CDR3, taken from reference TRBV19 and TRBJ2-3): DGGITQSPKYLFRKEGQNVTLSCEQNLNHDAMYWYRQDPGQGLRLIYYSQIVNDFQKGDIAEGYSVSREKKESFPLTVTSAQKNPTAFYLCASSSPGLAGREEDTDTQYFGPGTRLTVL.

This clonotype has a count of ten or more. The chain recombines TRBV28 with TRBJ1-1, with TRBD1 matching 10 bases. Trimming removed 2 bases from V and 7 bases from J; junction bases left unmatched: 4. Germline CDR1 is MDHEN and CDR2 is SYDVKM. The CDR3 is 14 amino acids. The CDR3 DNA reads as TGTGCCAGCAGTTTAGGGACAGGGGACGGTGAAGCTTTCTTT. This translates into CASSLGTGDGEAFF.